This T cell receptor (beta chain) was sequenced for a study of long-term antiretroviral therapy in people with HIV. Study-wide results and limits: Clonal populations expanded prior to ART predominated within the repertoire at all time points. The range of CDR3 lengths in HIV repertoires proved narrower than that found in controls. Patients on ART gained diversity, which nonetheless stayed below transplant donor controls.

Running of the v3.0 immunoSEQ assay took place at survey level. The protocol was immunoSEQ multiplex PCR, while the TCRdb copy is restricted to in-frame clones and leaves out a portion. The sample yields approximately 29,000 clones, approximately 90% seen once. Losses at the gene ends were 10 bases for V and 0 bases for J; bases not matched to a gene: 9. Germline CDR1 reads MNHEY; CDR2 reads SVGAGI. This CDR3 has 14 residues. Remarks on this clone: Its antigen is undetermined.

Each HIV participant was treated in the United States. This specimen was unsorted PBMCs, taken about 5.3 years after starting antiretroviral therapy. V is TRBV6-5 and J is TRBJ2-7; 7 bases line up with TRBD1. The receptor was derived from a woman in her thirties or forties with HIV. The CDR3 nucleotides read TGTGCCACTGGGACAGCGGTCCTCTCCTACGAGCAGTACTTC. Amino acids: CATGTAVLSYEQYF.